Shown below are 23 T cell receptor beta chains from a single sample sequenced in a study of blood T cell repertoires in COVID-19. Profiling relied on immunoSEQ multiplex PCR, and the TCRdb table lists in-frame clones only, not all of them. Seen here are 68,000 or so clones, roughly 90% observed once, and the top ten hold less than 9%. The sample comprised peripheral blood. The receptors were gathered from a middle-aged man with COVID-19, enrolled during active disease.

This chain connects TRBV27 to TRBJ2-3; possible D gene TRBD2, 6 bases. Trimming removed 5 bases from V and 5 bases from J, with 17 bases in between. This CDR3 comprises 15 residues. The germline gives CDR1 MNHEY, CDR2 SMNVEV (reference sequence). The CDR3 is CASSPRRGGEDTQYF. The CDR3, as DNA: TGTGCCAGCAGTCCAAGGAGGGGTGGGGAAGATACGCAGTATTTT.

This chain uses TRBV19 with TRBJ1-1; 8 nucleotides match TRBD1. Losses at the gene ends were 5 bases for V and 6 bases for J; bases not matched to a gene: 8. Germline CDR1 reads LNHDA; CDR2 reads SQIVND (reference sequence). There are 14 residues in the CDR3. Here the CDR3 reads CASSLQTGDPEAFF. The CDR3 nucleotides read TGTGCCAGTAGTCTCCAGACAGGGGACCCTGAAGCTTTCTTT.

The chain employs TRBV12-3 or TRBV12-4 and TRBJ2-1, with D possibly TRBD2 on 6 matching bases. V was shortened by 6 bases and J by 3 bases, with 9 bases between the two germline ends. CDR3 length: 13 amino acids. The CDR3, as DNA: TGTGCCAGCAGGGGACTCTACTACAATGAGCAGTTCTTC. Translating it yields CASRGLYYNEQFF.

V usage is TRBV6-5 and J usage is TRBJ1-4, with TRBD1 identical over 9 bases. This CDR3 spans 14 amino acids. Losses at the gene ends were 4 bases for V and 8 bases for J; bases not matched to a gene: 5. Germline V lookup: CDR1 MNHEY, CDR2 SVGAGI. CDR3 coding DNA: TGTGCCAGCAGTTGGGGACAGGGAGGAGAAAAACTGTTTTTT. Encoded protein: CASSWGQGGEKLFF.

The chain couples TRBV6-5 to TRBJ1-6; 8 positions match TRBD1. Germline CDR1 is MNHEY and CDR2 is SVGAGI. The CDR3 has 13 residues. The junction had 8 bases not matched to a gene; V was cut back by 6 bases and J by 13 bases. This chain's CDR3 is CASRRTGMHPLHF. CDR3 bases: TGTGCCAGCAGGAGGACAGGGATGCATCCCCTCCACTTT.

The V and J genes are TRBV25-1 and TRBJ2-3; D possibly corresponds to TRBD1 (5 bases). V was trimmed by 3 bases and J by 4 bases, leaving 14 bases between them. The CDR3 consists of 15 residues. Germline V gene lookup returns CDR1 MGHDK and CDR2 SYGVNS. The CDR3 DNA sequence: TGTGCCAGCAGTGACGTAGTAGGGGCCGCAGATACGCAGTATTTT. As protein: CASSDVVGAADTQYF.

The V gene is TRBV12-3 or TRBV12-4, the J gene TRBJ2-3; D perhaps matches TRBD2 (6 bases). With 11 bases removed from V and 4 bases from J, the gap between germline ends came to 16 bases. This CDR3 is built from 13 residues. The CDR3 region has the DNA TGTGCCTACGGAGGGCTACGGCCAGATACGCAGTATTTT. This sequence encodes CAYGGLRPDTQYF.

The rearrangement links TRBV5-4 to TRBJ2-5; TRBD2 matches 7 bases. The CDR3 length is 15 residues. V shed 2 bases and J 1 base; nucleotides not matched to a gene: 5. The V gene's germline CDR1 is SGHNT and CDR2 YYREEE (reference sequence). The chain's CDR3 is CASSFPGGGQETQYF. The CDR3 DNA reads as TGTGCCAGCAGCTTTCCTGGCGGGGGCCAAGAGACCCAGTACTTC.

The chain is built from TRBV9 and TRBJ1-2, with D perhaps matching TRBD1 (6 bases). The CDR3 is 13 amino acids. V was cut by 0 bases and J by 6 bases, with 9 bases left in between. The germline V gene encodes CDR1 SGDLS and CDR2 YYNGEE. CDR3 sequence: CASSVGHRDGYTF. CDR3 DNA sequence: TGTGCCAGCAGCGTAGGTCACAGGGATGGCTACACCTTC.

V and J are TRBV10-2 and TRBJ2-1, with D maybe TRBD1 (6 bases). V was clipped by 4 bases and J by 7 bases, with 8 bases between them. The CDR3 runs 12 residues. The V gene's germline CDR1 is WSHSY and CDR2 SAAADI. This CDR3 reads CASSVGTNEQFF. CDR3 sequence (DNA): TGCGCCAGCAGTGTGGGGACAAATGAGCAGTTCTTC.

CDR3 bases: TGTGCCAGCAGCTTTAACAGGGGACGCGGCACAGATACGCAGTATTTT. Translating it yields CASSFNRGRGTDTQYF. The chain combines TRBV5-6 with TRBJ2-3, with 7 bases fitting TRBD1. This CDR3 contains 16 residues. Germline values: CDR1 SGHDT, CDR2 YYEEEE. Trimming at V came to 2 bases and at J to 1 base, leaving 7 bases not matched to a gene. The variable domain in full, with the rest retrieved from reference TRBV5-6 and TRBJ2-3, is DAGVTQSPTHLIKTRGQQVTLRCSPKSGHDTVSWYQQALGQGPQFIFQYYEEEERQRGNFPDRFSGHQFPNYSSELNVNALLLGDSALYLCASSFNRGRGTDTQYFGPGTRLTVL.

This clone showed up just once. The chain carries TRBV30 and TRBJ2-7; the match to TRBD1 covers 8 bases. The germline CDR1 and CDR2 sequences are GTSNPN and SVGIG (reference sequence). V dropped 1 base and J dropped 4; count of bases not matched to a gene: 9. This CDR3 spans 15 amino acids. The CDR3 here is CAWSAPGQAGYEQYF. The CDR3 coding sequence is TGTGCCTGGAGTGCCCCGGGACAGGCCGGATACGAGCAGTACTTC.

This chain links TRBV19 with TRBJ2-7; 7 bases align to TRBD1. The CDR3 is made up of 13 amino acids. V gave up 7 bases and J gave up 7 bases; unmatched junction bases: 10. Germline CDR1 and CDR2: LNHDA and SQIVND (reference sequence). The CDR3 bases are TGTGCCAGTACTACTGCACAGGGGCAAGAGCAGTACTTC. This gives the protein CASTTAQGQEQYF.

The chain couples TRBV19 to TRBJ2-5; D is perhaps TRBD1 (5 bases). This CDR3 spans 15 amino acids. Trimming took 1 base from V and 1 from J, leaving 10 bases between them. Germline-derived CDR1 and CDR2 are LNHDA and SQIVND (reference sequence). CDR3 DNA: TGTGCCAGTAGTATAGGCGACAGTACCCAAGAGACCCAGTACTTC. Translation: CASSIGDSTQETQYF. Using reference TRBV19 and TRBJ2-5 for the parts outside the CDR3, the full variable domain is DGGITQSPKYLFRKEGQNVTLSCEQNLNHDAMYWYRQDPGQGLRLIYYSQIVNDFQKGDIAEGYSVSREKKESFPLTVTSAQKNPTAFYLCASSIGDSTQETQYFGPGTRLLVL.

The chain employs TRBV27 and TRBJ1-1; no firm D call. The CDR3 covers 14 residues. CDR1 MNHEY and CDR2 SMNVEV come from the germline V gene (reference sequence). The V end lost 2 bases, the J end lost 0 bases, and 7 bases lay between the germline ends. This CDR3 is CASSLTDMNTEAFF. CDR3 nucleotide sequence: TGTGCCAGCAGTTTAACAGATATGAACACTGAAGCTTTCTTT.

The chain employs TRBV19 and TRBJ2-5; D unclear. CDR1 and CDR2 from the germline V gene are LNHDA and SQIVND (reference sequence). CDR3 length: 15 residues. V lost 5 bases to trimming and J lost 5 bases, with 18 bases between them. CDR3 in amino acids: CASSPRLSSAETQYF. CDR3 coding DNA: TGTGCCAGTAGTCCCCGGTTGAGTTCCGCGGAGACCCAGTACTTC.

The rearrangement uses TRBV6-5 and TRBJ2-3; TRBD2 agrees at 7 bases. The CDR3 is made up of 13 amino acids. Germline V gene data show CDR1 as MNHEY and CDR2 as SVGAGI. Losses at the gene ends were 8 bases for V and 1 base for J; bases not matched to a gene: 3. CDR3 nucleotide sequence: TGTGCCAGCGTGGCGGGAGGCACAGATACGCAGTATTTT. It encodes CASVAGGTDTQYF.

The sample holds a few counts of this clone. V gene TRBV25-1 combines with J gene TRBJ1-3; the D is unclear. Germline V gives CDR1 MGHDK, CDR2 SYGVNS. CDR3 length: 16 residues. V lost 10 bases to trimming and J lost 0 bases, with 19 bases between them. In DNA form, the CDR3 reads TGTGCCACTTCTGATGAAGGACTCCTCTCTGGAAACACCATATATTTT. It is translated as CATSDEGLLSGNTIYF.

This clone has a single count. The chain recombines TRBV10-1 with TRBJ2-3, with D hard to call. Trimming shortened V by 5 bases and J by 0 bases, and 6 bases separated the two germline ends. Germline CDR1 WNHNN, CDR2 SYGVQD (reference sequence). This CDR3 has 13 amino acids. CDR3 amino acids: CASSPSSTDTQYF. CDR3 nucleotides: TGCGCCAGCAGTCCTTCCAGCACAGATACGCAGTATTTT.

The chain has TRBV5-1 and TRBJ2-1; 8 bases are shared with TRBD1. Per the germline V gene, CDR1 is SGHRS and CDR2 is YFSETQ. V gave up 0 bases and J gave up 6 bases; unmatched junction bases: 5. The CDR3 spans 15 residues. The CDR3 bases are TGCGCCAGCAGCTTGGGTGGACAGGGATTCAATGAGCAGTTCTTC. Translating it yields CASSLGGQGFNEQFF.

The chain is built from TRBV6-1 and TRBJ2-2, with TRBD2 matching over 7 bases. Germline assignment: CDR1 MNHNS and CDR2 SASEGT. The ends lost 2 bases at V and 4 bases at J; junction bases unmatched: 10. The CDR3 consists of 17 residues. The CDR3 nucleotides are TGTGCCAGCAGTGAATGGGGGGGTCTACGGGGCACCGGGGAGCTGTTTTTT. Residues: CASSEWGGLRGTGELFF.

This clone is a singleton in its sample. This chain uses TRBV2 with TRBJ2-3; D possibly corresponds to TRBD1 (7 bases). Germline V lookup: CDR1 SNHLY, CDR2 FYNNEI. The V end lost 5 bases, the J end lost 2 bases, and 14 bases lay between the germline ends. This CDR3 spans 15 amino acids. The CDR3 DNA reads TGTGCCAGCAGTTCGACAGGGAGGATCACAGATACGCAGTATTTT. Translated: CASSSTGRITDTQYF.

J is TRBJ1-1 and V is TRBV7-9, with 8 bases identical to TRBD1. Unmatched junction bases numbered 6, after V lost 5 bases and J lost 4 bases. CDR1 is SEHNR and CDR2 is FQNEAQ in the germline V gene (reference sequence). CDR3 length equals 14 residues. CDR3 in amino acids: CASSLRGQGTEAFF. In nucleotides, the CDR3 is TGTGCCAGCAGCCTCAGAGGACAGGGCACTGAAGCTTTCTTT.